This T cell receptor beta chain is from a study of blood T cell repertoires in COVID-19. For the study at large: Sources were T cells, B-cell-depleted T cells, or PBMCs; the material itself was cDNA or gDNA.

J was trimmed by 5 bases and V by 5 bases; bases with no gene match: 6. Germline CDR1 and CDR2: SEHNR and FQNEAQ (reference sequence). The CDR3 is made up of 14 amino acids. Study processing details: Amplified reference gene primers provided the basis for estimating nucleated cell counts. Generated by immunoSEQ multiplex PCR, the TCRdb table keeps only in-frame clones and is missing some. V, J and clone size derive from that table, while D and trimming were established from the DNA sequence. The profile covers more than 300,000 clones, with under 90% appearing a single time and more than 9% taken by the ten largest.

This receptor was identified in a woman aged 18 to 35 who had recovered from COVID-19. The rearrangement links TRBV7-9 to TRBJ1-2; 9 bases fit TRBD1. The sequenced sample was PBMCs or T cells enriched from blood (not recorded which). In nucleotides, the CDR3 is TGTGCCAGCAGCCCCGGGACAGGGACGTATGGCTACACCTTC. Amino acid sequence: CASSPGTGTYGYTF.